Listed below are T cell receptor beta chains from one sample, sequenced in a study of blood T cell repertoires in COVID-19. Method: immunoSEQ multiplex PCR; TCRdb's copy keeps in-frame clones and lacks some. In the table there are over 250,000 clones, approximately 87% of which are singletons. The sequenced sample was PBMCs or T cells enriched from blood (not recorded which). The receptors here all came from a woman younger than 45 who had recovered from COVID-19. The CDR3 runs from the conserved cysteine through the conserved F or W. D genes are given only for firm matches. Some rows have no size entry. The others give once, few or many, or a class for an expanded clone.

clone size	J gene	V gene	D gene	CDR3 protein	CDR3 DNA
NA	TRBJ1-5	TRBV28	TRBD1	CASSPLRQGVGQPQHF	TGTGCCAGCAGTCCCCTGAGACAGGGGGTTGGACAGCCCCAGCATTTT
NA	TRBJ2-6	TRBV7-2	TRBD1	CASSLAGQVFSRGANVLTF	TGTGCCAGCAGCTTAGCAGGACAGGTATTTTCTCGTGGGGCCAACGTCCTGACTTTC
NA	TRBJ1-1	TRBV19	NA	CASYAGNTEAFF	TGTGCCAGTTATGCAGGCAACACTGAAGCTTTCTTT
NA	TRBJ1-1	TRBV3-1/TRBV3-2	NA	CASSQQGEAFF	TGTGCCAGCAGCCAACAGGGTGAAGCTTTCTTT
NA	TRBJ2-3	TRBV19	TRBD2	CASSIPRLAGGVTDTQYF	TGTGCCAGTAGTATCCCCAGACTAGCGGGGGGGGTCACAGATACGCAGTATTTT
NA	TRBJ2-6	TRBV27	TRBD1	CASTNRGAGANVLTF	TGTGCCAGCACTAACAGGGGAGCTGGGGCCAACGTCCTGACTTTC
NA	TRBJ1-1	TRBV27	NA	CASSFGGRYTEAFF	TGTGCCAGCAGTTTCGGGGGGCGTTACACTGAAGCTTTCTTT
NA	TRBJ1-2	TRBV4-2	NA	CASNLEDRRTRHGYTF	TGTGCCAGCAACTTGGAAGACAGGCGGACGCGACATGGCTACACCTTC
NA	TRBJ1-6	TRBV6-4	NA	CASSETSGSPLHF	TGTGCCAGCAGTGAAACGAGCGGTTCACCCCTCCACTTT
NA	TRBJ1-5	TRBV19	NA	CASSRLTGTQPQHF	TGTGCCAGTAGTAGACTAACAGGGACTCAGCCCCAGCATTTT
once	TRBJ1-2	TRBV7-9	NA	CASSLHSNYGYTF	TGTGCCAGCAGCTTACACAGTAACTATGGCTACACCTTC
NA	TRBJ1-1	TRBV19	TRBD1	CASSISRGSRAFF	TGTGCCAGTAGTATAAGCAGGGGGTCGCGGGCTTTCTTT
NA	TRBJ2-3	TRBV11-3	TRBD1	CASAGTGGNTQYF	TGTGCCAGCGCCGGGACAGGCGGCAATACGCAGTATTTT
once	TRBJ2-1	TRBV11-3	NA	CASSLSGEYNEQFF	TGTGCCAGCAGTCTTTCGGGGGAGTACAATGAGCAGTTCTTC
NA	TRBJ2-1	TRBV19	NA	CASSMGGLLNEQFF	TGTGCCAGTAGTATGGGGGGGCTATTGAATGAGCAGTTCTTC
few	TRBJ2-4	TRBV7-2	TRBD2	CASSSGGGLVKNIQYF	TGTGCCAGCAGCTCCGGCGGGGGGCTGGTCAAAAACATTCAGTACTTC
NA	TRBJ1-2	TRBV4-1	TRBD1	CASSLTYTGQNYGYTF	TGCGCCAGCAGCCTGACGTACACGGGACAGAACTATGGCTACACCTTC
NA	TRBJ1-3	TRBV25-1	TRBD1	CASSRTGAGNTIYF	TGTGCCAGCAGCAGGACAGGGGCTGGAAACACCATATATTTT
NA	TRBJ1-1	TRBV19	TRBD1	CASSPDRDYTEAFF	TGTGCCAGTAGTCCGGACAGGGACTACACTGAAGCTTTCTTT
NA	TRBJ1-1	TRBV29-1	NA	CSVLQFGYTEAFF	TGCAGCGTTCTACAGTTTGGGTACACTGAAGCTTTCTTT
NA	TRBJ1-6	TRBV7-9	NA	CASSPGLENSPLHF	TGTGCCAGCAGCCCGGGACTGGAGAATTCACCCCTCCACTTT
once	TRBJ1-3	TRBV30	NA	CAWSPFAGGSGNTIYF	TGTGCCTGGAGTCCCTTCGCGGGGGGCTCTGGAAACACCATATATTTT
NA	TRBJ1-3	TRBV5-1	NA	CASSPNRERANTIYF	TGCGCCAGCAGCCCCAACCGGGAAAGAGCCAACACCATATATTTT
NA	TRBJ1-5	TRBV28	NA	CASGNRWMGNQPQHF	TGTGCCAGCGGAAACAGGTGGATGGGCAATCAGCCCCAGCATTTT
NA	TRBJ1-2	TRBV5-1	TRBD1	CASSSDRVGDGYTF	TGCGCCAGCAGCTCAGACAGGGTAGGCGATGGCTACACCTTC
NA	TRBJ2-1	TRBV12-3/TRBV12-4	NA	CASRWRAHNEQFF	TGTGCCAGCAGGTGGAGGGCGCACAATGAGCAGTTCTTC
once	TRBJ1-6	TRBV3-1/TRBV3-2	NA	CASSQESLNSPLHF	TGTGCCAGCAGCCAAGAGTCTCTTAATTCACCCCTCCACTTT
NA	TRBJ2-2	TRBV7-3	TRBD1	CASSPNRGTGELFF	TGTGCCAGCAGCCCTAACAGGGGCACCGGGGAGCTGTTTTTT
NA	TRBJ1-1	TRBV29-1	NA	CSVQGMMNTEAFF	TGCAGCGTCCAGGGGATGATGAACACTGAAGCTTTCTTT
NA	TRBJ1-2	TRBV11-2	TRBD1	CASSLDRRTGGANYGYTF	TGTGCCAGCAGCTTAGATCGGCGGACAGGGGGCGCGAACTATGGCTACACCTTC
NA	TRBJ1-2	TRBV9	TRBD1	CASSADGTGGNYGYTF	TGTGCCAGCAGCGCAGACGGGACAGGGGGCAACTATGGCTACACCTTC
once	TRBJ1-2	TRBV5-1	TRBD1	CASSLGQGGYTF	TGCGCCAGCAGCTTGGGACAGGGGGGCTACACCTTC
NA	TRBJ2-3	TRBV11-2	TRBD2	CASSLMSRGLAGTDTQYF	TGTGCCAGCAGCTTAATGTCCCGGGGACTAGCGGGCACAGATACGCAGTATTTT
NA	TRBJ2-3	TRBV19	TRBD2	CASSTIAGGQDTQYF	TGTGCCAGTAGTACAATAGCGGGGGGCCAGGATACGCAGTATTTT
NA	TRBJ1-2	TRBV6-5	NA	CASSYGPGDTNYGYTF	TGTGCCAGCAGTTACGGGCCAGGGGATACTAACTATGGCTACACCTTC